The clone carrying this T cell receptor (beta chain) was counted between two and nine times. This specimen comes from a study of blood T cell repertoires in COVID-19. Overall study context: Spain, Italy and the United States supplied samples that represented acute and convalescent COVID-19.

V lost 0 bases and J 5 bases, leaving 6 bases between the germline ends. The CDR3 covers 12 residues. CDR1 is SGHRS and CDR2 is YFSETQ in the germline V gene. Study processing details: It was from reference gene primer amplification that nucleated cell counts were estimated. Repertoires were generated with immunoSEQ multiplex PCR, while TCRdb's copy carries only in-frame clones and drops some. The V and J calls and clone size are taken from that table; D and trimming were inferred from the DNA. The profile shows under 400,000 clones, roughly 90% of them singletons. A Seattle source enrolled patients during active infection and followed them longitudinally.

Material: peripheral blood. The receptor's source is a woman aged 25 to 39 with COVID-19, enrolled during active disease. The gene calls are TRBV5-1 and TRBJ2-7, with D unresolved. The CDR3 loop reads CASSLERHEQYF. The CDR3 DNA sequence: TGCGCCAGCAGCTTGGAGAGGCACGAGCAGTACTTC.